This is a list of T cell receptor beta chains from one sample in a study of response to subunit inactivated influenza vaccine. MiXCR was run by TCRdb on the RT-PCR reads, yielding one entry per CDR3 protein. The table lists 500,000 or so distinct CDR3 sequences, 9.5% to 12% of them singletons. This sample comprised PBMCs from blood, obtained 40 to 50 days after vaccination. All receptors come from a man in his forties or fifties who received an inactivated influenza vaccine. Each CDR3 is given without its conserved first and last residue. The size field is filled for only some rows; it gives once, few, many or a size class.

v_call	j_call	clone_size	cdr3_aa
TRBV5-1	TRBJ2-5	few	ASSPGGGTGFETQY
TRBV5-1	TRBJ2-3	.	ASSQRTSGSEDTQY
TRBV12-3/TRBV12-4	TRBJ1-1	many	ASSFLGTEAF
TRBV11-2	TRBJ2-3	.	ASRMIGQDTQY
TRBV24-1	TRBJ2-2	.	ATSEQMGELF
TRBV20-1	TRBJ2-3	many	SAREAGMDTQY
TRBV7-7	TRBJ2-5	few	ASATDGETQY
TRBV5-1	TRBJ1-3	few	ASSFVGYGNTIY
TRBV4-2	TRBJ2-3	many	ASSPGRASDTQY
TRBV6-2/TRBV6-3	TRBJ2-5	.	ASRPSGRGETQY
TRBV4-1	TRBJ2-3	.	ASSRGRQGADTQY
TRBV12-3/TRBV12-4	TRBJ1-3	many	ASSYTGDGNTIY
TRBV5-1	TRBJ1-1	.	ASSLEGNRGHTEAF
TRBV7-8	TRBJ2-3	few	ASSLVAEIDTQY
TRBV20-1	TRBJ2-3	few	SAPTVADTQY
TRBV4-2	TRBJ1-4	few	ASSQTTRSNEKLF
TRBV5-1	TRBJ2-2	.	ASSSDRGELF
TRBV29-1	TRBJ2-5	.	SVGSGRETQY
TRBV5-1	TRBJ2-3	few	ASSLGHSGADTQY
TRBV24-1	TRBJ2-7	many	ATSEGPAGMNYEQY
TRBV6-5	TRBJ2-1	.	ASTSSGVEQF
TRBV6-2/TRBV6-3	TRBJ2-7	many	ASSIDTYEQY
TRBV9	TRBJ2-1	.	ASSLSAGLYNEQF
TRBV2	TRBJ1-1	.	ASITGTGWSTEAF
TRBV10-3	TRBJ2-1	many	AISRAGEPPYNEQF
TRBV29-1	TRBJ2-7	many	SVEAQGFEQY
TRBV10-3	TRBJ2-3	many	AISDRGRTDTQY
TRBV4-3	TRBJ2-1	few	ASSQTTSGGYNEQF
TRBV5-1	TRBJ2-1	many	ASSSIRNTGGNEQF
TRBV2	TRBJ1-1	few	ASSSTGRAEAF
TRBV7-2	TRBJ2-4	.	ASSHGTGDIQY
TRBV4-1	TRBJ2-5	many	ASSQEGARTSPETQY
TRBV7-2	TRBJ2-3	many	ASSHTRLAGDTDTQY
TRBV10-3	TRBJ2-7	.	AIRGQGFYEQY
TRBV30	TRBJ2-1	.	AWSVHLTGYNEQF
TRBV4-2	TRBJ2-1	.	ASSQGGGAYYNEQF
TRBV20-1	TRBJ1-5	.	SARDWSEGDQPQH
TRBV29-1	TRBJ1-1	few	SAHNRGIKPMNTEAF
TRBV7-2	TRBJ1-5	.	ASSPQGTSNQPQH
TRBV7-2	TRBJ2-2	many	ASRAGAHGELF
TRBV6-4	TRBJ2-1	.	ASSLGGLGYNEQF
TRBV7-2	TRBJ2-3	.	ASSLALGVGGDTQY
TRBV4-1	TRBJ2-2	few	ASSQDAGGRARTGELF
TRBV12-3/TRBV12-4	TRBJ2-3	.	ASSTISGRGVTDTQY
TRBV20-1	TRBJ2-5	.	SAPEPGGVETQY
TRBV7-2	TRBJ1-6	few	ASSLGEGRLNSPLH
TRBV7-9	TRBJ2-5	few	AASRGETQY
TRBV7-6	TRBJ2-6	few	ASSFGQGPGANVLT
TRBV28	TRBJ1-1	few	ASRSDGTNTEAF
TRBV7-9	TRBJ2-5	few	ASSSRWYQETQY
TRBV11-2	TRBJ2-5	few	ASSLMGNQETQY
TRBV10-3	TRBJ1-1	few	AIRQGTENTEAF
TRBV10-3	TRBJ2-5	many	AIRPAGGRETQY
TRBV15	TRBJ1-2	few	ATSRSGVYGYT
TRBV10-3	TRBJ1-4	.	AISLDAPGGEKLF